The present T cell receptor beta chain was sequenced within a study of T cell changes during pregnancy in multiple sclerosis. Germline CDR1 is MNHEY and CDR2 is SVGAGI. This CDR3 is built from 16 residues. V shed 0 bases and J shed 8 bases, with 14 bases lying between them. The method was immunoSEQ multiplex PCR; TCRdb's version includes in-frame clones alone and lacks a portion of them. Among approximately 30,000 clones listed, roughly 89% were seen once. The source of this sequence is a female donor in good health, enrolled as a control in a pregnancy study. The source was CD4+ T cells from peripheral blood mononuclear cells, collected in the first trimester of pregnancy. The chain links TRBV6-5 to TRBJ1-6, with a tentative D call TRBD1 (6 bases). The DNA of the CDR3 is TGTGCCAGCAGTTACTCAGCGAGGCAGGGGTATTCACCCCTCCACTTT. It yields the protein CASSYSARQGYSPLHF.